Each of the 10 T cell receptor beta chains below was sequenced from the same sample in a study of OX40 agonist ivuxolimab in advanced cancers. Produced via immunoSEQ multiplex PCR; TCRdb's table is partial and in-frame only. The sample lists about 18,000 clones, around 70% occurring once. Specimen: CD4+ or CD8+ T cells sorted from blood, collected in a trial of the OX40 agonist ivuxolimab. The origin of the receptors is an adult with an advanced solid tumor such as melanoma, head and neck, liver or kidney cancer.

This clone has more than one count but fewer than ten. The chain uses TRBV11-2 and TRBJ2-2, with TRBD1 matching 7 bases. After removal of 4 bases from V and 0 bases from J, the junction contained 2 bases not matched to a gene. CDR3 size: 15 residues. The germline V gene encodes CDR1 SGHAT and CDR2 FQNNGV. This CDR3 reads CASSSQGTNTGELFF. DNA for the CDR3: TGTGCCAGCAGCTCACAGGGGACGAACACCGGGGAGCTGTTTTTT.

This CDR3 is CASSAGDQPQHF. CDR3 DNA: TGCGCCAGCAGTGCAGGGGACCAGCCCCAGCATTTT. The rearrangement joins TRBV10-2 to TRBJ1-5; D is perhaps TRBD1 (6 bases). Trimming took off 4 bases at V and 7 bases at J, with 8 bases between the two ends. The CDR3 has 12 residues. Germline CDR1 and CDR2: WSHSY and SAAADI.

The chain combines TRBV10-3 with TRBJ1-1; the D gene is possibly TRBD1 (5 bases). CDR1 and CDR2 from the germline V gene are ENHRY and SYGVKD. CDR3 length: 14 amino acids. V shed 5 bases and J shed 0 bases, with 10 bases lying between them. The CDR3 loop is CAISPQEMNTEAFF. DNA of the CDR3: TGTGCCATCAGTCCACAGGAGATGAACACTGAAGCTTTCTTT.

This clone rates as large. The V gene is TRBV11-2, the J gene TRBJ2-7; D possibly matches TRBD1 or TRBD2 (5 bases each). The germline V gene has CDR1 SGHAT and CDR2 FQNNGV. V was shortened by 5 bases and J by 2 bases, with 13 bases between the two germline ends. The CDR3 runs to 14 residues. The CDR3 bases are TGTGCCAGCAGCCCACCGGGACGGGCCTACGAGCAGTACTTC. Translating gives CASSPPGRAYEQYF.

This CDR3 is CASSLVAGGQYF. In DNA form, the CDR3 reads TGTGCCAGCAGCTTAGTAGCGGGAGGGCAGTATTTT. The rearrangement links TRBV7-6 to TRBJ2-3, with 10 nucleotides matching TRBD2. Germline CDR1 SGHVS, CDR2 FNYEAQ. The CDR3 runs 12 residues. V shed 1 base, J shed 11 bases, and the junction held 0 bases outside the gene matches.

The table lists this clone with a few counts. The V call is TRBV27, the J call TRBJ2-3; D is uncertain. With 0 bases removed from V and 4 bases from J, the gap between germline ends came to 8 bases. The CDR3 sequence is 14 residues long. Germline V gene lookup returns CDR1 MNHEY and CDR2 SMNVEV (reference sequence). The CDR3 nucleotides are TGTGCCAGCAGTTTATCTCCGGGTGCAGATACGCAGTATTTT. This translates into CASSLSPGADTQYF.

The J gene is TRBJ2-5, the V gene TRBV27, with 10 bases identical to TRBD2. This CDR3 has 16 residues. From germline, CDR1 is MNHEY and CDR2 SMNVEV (reference sequence). With V trimmed by 5 bases and J by 4 bases, 10 bases remained unmatched. This chain's CDR3 is CASSPRLAGGGETQYF. The CDR3 bases are TGTGCCAGCAGTCCCAGACTAGCGGGTGGGGGAGAGACCCAGTACTTC.

The CDR3 sequence is CASSGESSYEQYF. DNA of the CDR3: TGTGCCAGTTCGGGGGAAAGCTCCTACGAGCAGTACTTC. The chain employs TRBV11-2 and TRBJ2-5; TRBD2 might be the D (6 bases). The tail of the sequence fits TRBJ2-7 better, so the J call may be wrong. This CDR3 comprises 13 residues. Germline V gene lookup returns CDR1 SGHAT and CDR2 FQNNGV.

V gene TRBV7-6 combines with J gene TRBJ2-7; 7 bases line up with TRBD1. Germline CDR1 and CDR2: SGHVS and FNYEAQ. The CDR3 is 17 residues long. With 4 bases clipped from V and 0 bases from J, the junction kept 12 bases outside the gene matches. The CDR3 DNA is TGTGCCAGCAGCTCTTCCCCGACAGGGAAGAGCTCCTACGAGCAGTACTTC. Protein: CASSSSPTGKSSYEQYF.

The chain couples TRBV7-4 to TRBJ2-5, with 8 bases that match TRBD2. The J call may be incorrect, as the DNA end agrees better with TRBJ2-7. The CDR3 runs 13 residues. Germline V lookup: CDR1 SGHVT, CDR2 SQSDAQ. The CDR3 loop reads CASSWNSGDEQYF. CDR3 in DNA: TGTGCCAGCAGCTGGAATAGCGGGGACGAGCAGTACTTC.